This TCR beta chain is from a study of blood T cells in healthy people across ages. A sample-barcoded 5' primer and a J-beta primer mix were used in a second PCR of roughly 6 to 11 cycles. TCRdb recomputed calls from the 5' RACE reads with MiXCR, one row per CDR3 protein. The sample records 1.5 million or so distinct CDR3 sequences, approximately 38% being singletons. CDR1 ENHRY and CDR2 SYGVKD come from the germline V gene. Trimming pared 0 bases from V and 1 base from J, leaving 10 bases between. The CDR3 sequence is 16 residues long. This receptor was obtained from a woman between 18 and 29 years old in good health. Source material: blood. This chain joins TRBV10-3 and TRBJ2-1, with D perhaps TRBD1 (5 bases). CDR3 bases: TGTGCCATCAGTGAGTCGGCAGGGAAATCCTACAATGAGCAGTTCTTC. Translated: CAISESAGKSYNEQFF.